This T cell receptor (beta chain) was captured by sequencing in a study of T-cell memory formation after mild COVID-19. Trimming removed 2 bases at V and 4 bases at J, with 3 bases between. Germline CDR1 is SGHDN and CDR2 is FVKESK. This CDR3 has 11 amino acids. One entry per CDR3 protein results from TCRdb running MiXCR on the 5' RACE reads. The sample shows about 130,000 distinct CDR3 sequences, approximately 5.9% of them seen only once. The source of this sequence is an adult woman who had mild COVID-19 (a few samples of this study predate the infection). Cell type and time point are not known. The chain couples TRBV14 to TRBJ2-7, with no clear D. Sequences were obtained from PBMCs or a T cell subset sorted from them (not recorded which). The CDR3 coding sequence is TGTGCCAGCAGCCAAATTTACGAGCAGTACTTC. Its protein is CASSQIYEQYF.